Listed here are 18 T cell receptor beta chains from one sample, sequenced in a study of shared clonotypes between healthy human individuals. The data were produced by immunoSEQ multiplex PCR, yet TCRdb's version contains in-frame clones alone and is incomplete. The sample lists roughly 2.5 million clones, 90% to 95% occurring once. Source material: naive CD4+ T cells sorted from blood. Subset noted: CD45RA+ positively selected. The receptors shown here come from a man aged 18 to 29 in good health.

J is TRBJ1-1 and V is TRBV28, with D perhaps matching TRBD1 (6 bases). V was trimmed by 3 bases and J by 3 bases, leaving 20 bases between them. Looked up from germline, CDR1 is MDHEN and CDR2 is SYDVKM. The CDR3 is 17 amino acids. CDR3 coding DNA: TGTGCCAGCAGTTTCCCCTCCCCCAGGGGAGGGGACACTGAAGCTTTCTTT. As protein: CASSFPSPRGGDTEAFF. Drawing the rest from reference TRBV28 and TRBJ1-1, the complete variable domain is DVKVTQSSRYLVKRTGEKVFLECVQDMDHENMFWYRQDPGLGLRLIYFSYDVKMKEKGDIPEGYSVSREKKERFSLILESASTNQTSMYLCASSFPSPRGGDTEAFFGQGTRLTVV.

A few counts support this clone. V and J are TRBV2 and TRBJ1-1; D is unresolved. The CDR3 is made up of 11 amino acids. CDR1 is SNHLY and CDR2 is FYNNEI in the germline V gene. Trimming removed 8 bases at V and 7 bases at J, with 11 bases between. The DNA of the CDR3 is TGTGCCAGCTCGGGGTTCATTGAAGCTTTCTTT. It is translated as CASSGFIEAFF.

The chain carries TRBV29-1 and TRBJ1-2; TRBD1 matches at 8 bases. Per the germline V gene, CDR1 is SQVTM and CDR2 is ANQGSEA. Unmatched junction bases numbered 7, after V lost 4 bases and J lost 6 bases. This CDR3 is built from 13 residues. In nucleotides, the CDR3 is TGCAGCGTTGTCAGGGGGCTTGCGGATGGCTACACCTTC. Amino acids: CSVVRGLADGYTF. Full variable domain (remainder filled in from reference TRBV29-1 and TRBJ1-2): SAVISQKPSRDICQRGTSLTIQCQVDSQVTMMFWYRQQPGQSLTLIATANQGSEATYESGFVIDKFPISRPNLTFSTLTVSNMSPEDSSIYLCSVVRGLADGYTFGSGTRLTVV.

The CDR3 reads CASSVDSGSQPQHF. The CDR3 DNA reads as TGTGCCAGCAGCGTAGACTCGGGAAGTCAGCCCCAGCATTTT. The chain uses TRBV9 and TRBJ1-5; no firm D call. CDR3 length equals 14 residues. Deletions cut 0 bases from V and 6 bases from J, with 10 bases between. In germline, CDR1 is SGDLS, CDR2 YYNGEE.

Here the CDR3 DNA reads TGTGCCAGCAGGGATGACAGTACGGGCGAGCAGTACTTC. Its protein product is CASRDDSTGEQYF. The chain joins TRBV28 to TRBJ2-7, with D possibly TRBD1 on 5 matching bases. This CDR3 contains 13 residues. The V end lost 6 bases, the J end lost 6 bases, and 15 bases lay between the germline ends. The V gene's germline CDR1 is MDHEN and CDR2 SYDVKM.

As concerns this clone: The sample has other DNA sequences that encode this CDR3 too. CDR3 sequence (DNA): TGCGCCAGCAGCTCGACCGCAACTAATGAAAAACTGTTTTTT. Amino acids: CASSSTATNEKLFF. V gene TRBV5-1 combines with J gene TRBJ1-4; the D is unclear. The germline V and J ends were trimmed by 3 bases and 0 bases, with 6 bases remaining between them. Per germline, CDR1 SGHRS and CDR2 YFSETQ. This CDR3 has 14 residues.

The rearrangement uses TRBV5-4 and TRBJ2-7; D may be TRBD1 or TRBD2 (5 bases each). Germline loops: CDR1 SGHNT, CDR2 YYREEE (reference sequence). The CDR3 sequence is 14 residues long. The V end was cut by 5 bases, the J end by 0 bases, with 12 bases between. The DNA for the CDR3 is TGTGCCAGCAGTCCTACCGGGACCTCCTACGAGCAGTACTTC. It encodes CASSPTGTSYEQYF.

With respect to this clone: This CDR3 is also generated by other DNA sequences in the sample. This chain connects TRBV6-5 to TRBJ2-2; 10 bases fit TRBD2. Germline V gene data show CDR1 as MNHEY and CDR2 as SVGAGI. This CDR3 has 16 residues. V dropped 4 bases and J dropped 4; count of bases not matched to a gene: 6. CDR3 in DNA: TGTGCCAGCAGTTCCCTAGCGGGAGTGCGCACCGGGGAGCTGTTTTTT. Encoded protein: CASSSLAGVRTGELFF.

V and J are TRBV7-2 and TRBJ2-7; 11 nucleotides align to TRBD1. Germline lookup yields CDR1 SGHTA and CDR2 FQGNSA. The CDR3 spans 15 residues. The V segment lost 5 bases and the J segment 2 bases; nucleotides outside the gene matches: 5. Here the CDR3 DNA reads TGTGCCAGCAGCCTGCAGGGACAGGGGGCCTACGAGCAGTACTTC. Residues: CASSLQGQGAYEQYF.

A remark on this clone: The same CDR3 arises from other DNA sequences in this sample as well. The V call is TRBV2, the J call TRBJ2-7, with 12 bases identical to TRBD1. The CDR3 is 13 residues long. With 6 bases clipped from V and 6 bases from J, the junction kept 3 bases outside the gene matches. CDR1 is SNHLY and CDR2 is FYNNEI in the germline V gene. The CDR3 coding sequence is TGTGCCAGCAGGGGACAGGGGGCCGGCGAGCAGTACTTC. The encoded protein is CASRGQGAGEQYF.

This clone was seen just once. V and J are TRBV7-9 and TRBJ2-5; 11 bases agree with TRBD2. Germline-derived CDR1 and CDR2 are SEHNR and FQNEAQ (reference sequence). The CDR3 is made up of 14 amino acids. The V segment lost 10 bases and the J segment 5 bases; nucleotides outside the gene matches: 9. DNA for the CDR3: TGTGCCACATCTCTAGCGGGGGGTGAGGAGACCCAGTACTTC. It specifies CATSLAGGEETQYF. The full variable domain, with the rest looked up from reference TRBV7-9 and TRBJ2-5, is DTGVSQNPRHKITKRGQNVTFRCDPISEHNRLYWYRQTLGQGPEFLTYFQNEAQLEKSRLLSDRFSAERPKGSFSTLEIQRTEQGDSAMYLCATSLAGGEETQYFGPGTRLLVL.

Remarks on this clone: The sample has other DNA sequences that encode this CDR3 too. V usage is TRBV6-5 and J usage is TRBJ2-3, with D perhaps TRBD1 or TRBD2 (5 bases each). The CDR3 totals 14 residues. Between the trimmed V and J ends, which lost 2 bases and 1 base, there was a span of 7 bases. CDR1 MNHEY and CDR2 SVGAGI come from the germline V gene. The CDR3 sequence: CASSYEGRTDTQYF. The CDR3, as DNA: TGTGCCAGCAGTTACGAGGGACGCACAGATACGCAGTATTTT.

This clone turned up a few times. The chain links TRBV4-3 to TRBJ1-4; D is ambiguous. Germline V gives CDR1 LGHNA, CDR2 YSLEER. This CDR3 is 16 amino acids long. The V end lost 1 base, the J end lost 0 bases, and 9 bases lay between the germline ends. The chain's CDR3 is CASSQGSATTNEKLFF. CDR3 nucleotide sequence: TGCGCCAGCAGCCAAGGGTCAGCAACAACTAATGAAAAACTGTTTTTT.

This chain links TRBV18 with TRBJ2-5, with 7 positions matching TRBD1. This CDR3 region has 13 residues. The V gene end was trimmed by 6 bases and the J gene end by 3 bases; junction bases not matched to a gene: 4. Germline assignment: CDR1 KGHSH and CDR2 LQKENI. CDR3 residues: CASSKGQEETQYF. The CDR3 DNA reads as TGTGCCAGCTCTAAAGGACAGGAAGAGACCCAGTACTTC.

The V gene is TRBV4-3, the J gene TRBJ2-1, with 12 bases identical to TRBD2. The CDR3 extends over 20 amino acids. Germline trimming cut 0 bases from V and 0 bases from J; bases unmatched to any gene: 9. The germline gives CDR1 LGHNA, CDR2 YSLEER. DNA for the CDR3: TGCGCCAGCAGCCAAGAATTTCCTAGCGGGAGGGCGCACTCCTACAATGAGCAGTTCTTC. It is translated as CASSQEFPSGRAHSYNEQFF.

As regards this clone: Other DNA sequences in this sample translate to the same CDR3. This chain connects TRBV4-1 to TRBJ1-4, with D unresolved. The CDR3 loop spans 15 amino acids. Trimming took 1 base from V and 4 from J, leaving 10 bases between them. In germline, CDR1 is MGHRA, CDR2 YSYEKL. CDR3 bases: TGCGCCAGCAGCCAAGCCCAAGGCCTTAATGAAAAACTGTTTTTT. This gives the protein CASSQAQGLNEKLFF.

The V call is TRBV30, the J call TRBJ2-5, with TRBD2 identical over 8 bases. After removal of 4 bases from V and 2 bases from J, the junction contained 6 bases not matched to a gene. Germline values: CDR1 GTSNPN, CDR2 SVGIG (reference sequence). This CDR3 has 14 residues. The CDR3 region is CAWNLAGLQETQYF. CDR3 in DNA: TGTGCCTGGAACTTAGCGGGACTACAAGAGACCCAGTACTTC. Drawing the rest from reference TRBV30 and TRBJ2-5, the complete variable domain is SQTIHQWPATLVQPVGSPLSLECTVEGTSNPNLYWYRQAAGRGLQLLFYSVGIGQISSEVPQNLSASRPQDRQFILSSKKLLLSDSGFYLCAWNLAGLQETQYFGPGTRLLVL.

The chain has TRBV9 and TRBJ2-3; D call uncertain. V gave up 3 bases and J gave up 6 bases, with 14 bases separating them. The CDR3 has 14 amino acids. The germline V gene encodes CDR1 SGDLS and CDR2 YYNGEE. The CDR3 spells CASSEDPITDTQYF. The CDR3 bases are TGTGCCAGCAGCGAGGACCCTATAACGGATACGCAGTATTTT.